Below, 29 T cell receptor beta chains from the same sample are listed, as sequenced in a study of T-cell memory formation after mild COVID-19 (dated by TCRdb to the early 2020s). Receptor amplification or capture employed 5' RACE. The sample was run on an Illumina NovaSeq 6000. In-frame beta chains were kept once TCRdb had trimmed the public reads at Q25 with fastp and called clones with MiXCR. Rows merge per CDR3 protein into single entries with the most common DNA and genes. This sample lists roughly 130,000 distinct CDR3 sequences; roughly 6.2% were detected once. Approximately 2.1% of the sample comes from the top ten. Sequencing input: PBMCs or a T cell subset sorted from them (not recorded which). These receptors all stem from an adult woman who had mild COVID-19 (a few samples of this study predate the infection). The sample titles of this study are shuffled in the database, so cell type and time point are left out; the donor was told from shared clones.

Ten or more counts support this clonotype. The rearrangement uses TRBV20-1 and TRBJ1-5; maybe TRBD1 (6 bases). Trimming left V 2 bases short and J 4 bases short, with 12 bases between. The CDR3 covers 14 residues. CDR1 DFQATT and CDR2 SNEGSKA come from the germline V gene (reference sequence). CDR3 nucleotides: TGCAGTGCTAGACAGGGGCCCCCTAATCAGCCCCAGCATTTT. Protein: CSARQGPPNQPQHF.

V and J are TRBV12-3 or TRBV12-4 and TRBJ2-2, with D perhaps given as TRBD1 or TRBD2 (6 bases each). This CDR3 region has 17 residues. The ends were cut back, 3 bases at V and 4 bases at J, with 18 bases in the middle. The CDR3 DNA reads TGTGCCAGCAGTTTTTGGGGACGGGGGCAGTCCACCGGGGAGCTGTTTTTT. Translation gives CASSFWGRGQSTGELFF.

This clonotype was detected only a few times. The CDR3: CASSQASHRGTDTQYF. DNA for the CDR3: TGCGCCAGCAGCCAAGCCTCCCACCGGGGCACAGATACGCAGTATTTT. V gene TRBV4-3 combines with J gene TRBJ2-3; no reliable D call. This CDR3 is 16 amino acids long. The V end lost 1 base, the J end lost 1 base, and 12 bases lay between the germline ends. CDR1 and CDR2 from the germline V gene are LGHNA and YSLEER.

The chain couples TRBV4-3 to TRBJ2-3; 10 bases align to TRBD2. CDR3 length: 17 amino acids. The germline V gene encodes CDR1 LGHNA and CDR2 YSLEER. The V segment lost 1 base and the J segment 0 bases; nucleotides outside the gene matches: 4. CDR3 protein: CASSQVQTSGSTDTQYF. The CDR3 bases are TGCGCCAGCAGCCAAGTCCAGACTAGCGGGAGCACAGATACGCAGTATTTT.

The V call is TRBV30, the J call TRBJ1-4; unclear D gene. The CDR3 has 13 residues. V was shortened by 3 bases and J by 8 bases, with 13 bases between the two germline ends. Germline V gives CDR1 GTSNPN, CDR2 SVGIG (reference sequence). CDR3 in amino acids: CAWRLGRWEKLFF. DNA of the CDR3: TGTGCCTGGAGGTTGGGGAGATGGGAAAAACTGTTTTTT.

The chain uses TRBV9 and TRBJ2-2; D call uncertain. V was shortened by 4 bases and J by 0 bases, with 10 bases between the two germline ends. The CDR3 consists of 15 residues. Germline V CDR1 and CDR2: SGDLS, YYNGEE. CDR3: CASSPWATNTGELFF. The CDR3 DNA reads TGTGCCAGCAGCCCCTGGGCCACGAACACCGGGGAGCTGTTTTTT.

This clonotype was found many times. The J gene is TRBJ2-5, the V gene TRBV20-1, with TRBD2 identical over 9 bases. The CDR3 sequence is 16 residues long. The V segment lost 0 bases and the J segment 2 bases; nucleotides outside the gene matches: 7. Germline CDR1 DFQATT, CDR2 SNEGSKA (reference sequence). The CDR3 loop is CSARDWIAGVQETQYF. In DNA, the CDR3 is TGCAGTGCTAGAGATTGGATAGCGGGGGTGCAAGAGACCCAGTACTTC.

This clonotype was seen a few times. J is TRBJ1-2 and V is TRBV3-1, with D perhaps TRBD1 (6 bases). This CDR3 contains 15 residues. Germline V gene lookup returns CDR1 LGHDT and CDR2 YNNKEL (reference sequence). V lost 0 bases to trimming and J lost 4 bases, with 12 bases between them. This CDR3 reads CASSQEPGVGYGYTF. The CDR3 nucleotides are TGTGCCAGCAGCCAAGAGCCAGGGGTTGGCTATGGCTACACCTTC.

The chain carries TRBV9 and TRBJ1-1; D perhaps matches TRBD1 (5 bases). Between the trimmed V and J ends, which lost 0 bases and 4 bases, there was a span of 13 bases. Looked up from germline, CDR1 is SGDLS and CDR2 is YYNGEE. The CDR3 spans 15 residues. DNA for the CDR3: TGTGCCAGCAGCGTAGATGGGTGGGGGGGCACTGAAGCTTTCTTT. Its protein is CASSVDGWGGTEAFF.

The CDR3, as DNA: TGTGCCTGGAGTGTAAATACGGGAGGAGACACCATATATTTT. Protein sequence: CAWSVNTGGDTIYF. The chain is built from TRBV30 and TRBJ1-3; D gene ambiguous. Trimming stripped 0 bases from V and 8 bases from J, with 14 bases between. The germline CDR1 and CDR2 sequences are GTSNPN and SVGIG (reference sequence). The CDR3 runs to 14 residues.

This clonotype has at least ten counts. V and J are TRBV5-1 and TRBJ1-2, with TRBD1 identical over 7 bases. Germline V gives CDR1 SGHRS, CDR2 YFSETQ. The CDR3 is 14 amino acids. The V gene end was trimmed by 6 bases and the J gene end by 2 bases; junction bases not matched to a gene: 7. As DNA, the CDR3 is TGCGCCAGCACCCCGGGACAGCTGAACTATGGCTACACCTTC. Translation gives CASTPGQLNYGYTF.

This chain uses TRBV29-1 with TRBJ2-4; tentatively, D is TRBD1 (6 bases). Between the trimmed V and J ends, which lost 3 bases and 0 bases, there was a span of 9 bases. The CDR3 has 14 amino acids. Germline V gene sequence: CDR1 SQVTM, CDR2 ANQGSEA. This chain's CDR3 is CSVEGQEAKNIQYF. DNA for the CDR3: TGCAGCGTTGAGGGACAAGAAGCCAAAAACATTCAGTACTTC.

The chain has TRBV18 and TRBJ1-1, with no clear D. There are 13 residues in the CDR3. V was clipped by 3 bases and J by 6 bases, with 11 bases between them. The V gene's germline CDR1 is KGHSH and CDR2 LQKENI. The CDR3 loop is CASSPGLLAEAFF. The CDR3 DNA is TGTGCCAGCTCACCGGGCCTCCTCGCTGAAGCTTTCTTT.

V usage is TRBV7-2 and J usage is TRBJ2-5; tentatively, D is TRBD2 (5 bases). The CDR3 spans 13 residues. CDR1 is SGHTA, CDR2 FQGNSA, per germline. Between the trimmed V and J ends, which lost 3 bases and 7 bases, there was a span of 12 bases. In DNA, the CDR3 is TGTGCCAGCAGCTTTGGAGGTTCAGGGACCCAGTACTTC. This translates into CASSFGGSGTQYF.

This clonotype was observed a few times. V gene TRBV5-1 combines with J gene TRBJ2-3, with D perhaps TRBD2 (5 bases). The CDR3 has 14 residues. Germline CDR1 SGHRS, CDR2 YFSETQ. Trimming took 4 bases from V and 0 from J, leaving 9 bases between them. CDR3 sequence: CASSGGLSTDTQYF. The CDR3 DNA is TGCGCCAGCAGCGGCGGACTTAGCACAGATACGCAGTATTTT.

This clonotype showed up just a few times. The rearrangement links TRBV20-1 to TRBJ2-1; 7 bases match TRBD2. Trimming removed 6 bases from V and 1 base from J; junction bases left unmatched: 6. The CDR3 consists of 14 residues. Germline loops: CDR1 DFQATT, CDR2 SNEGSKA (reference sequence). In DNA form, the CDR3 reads TGCAGTGCCACCGGGACTAAGTCCTACAATGAGCAGTTCTTC. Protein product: CSATGTKSYNEQFF.

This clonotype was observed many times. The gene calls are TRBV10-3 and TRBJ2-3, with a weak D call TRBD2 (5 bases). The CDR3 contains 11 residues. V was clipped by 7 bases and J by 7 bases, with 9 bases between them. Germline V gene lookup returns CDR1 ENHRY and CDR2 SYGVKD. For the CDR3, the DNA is TGTGCCATCATGAGGGAAAATACGCAGTATTTT. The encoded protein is CAIMRENTQYF.

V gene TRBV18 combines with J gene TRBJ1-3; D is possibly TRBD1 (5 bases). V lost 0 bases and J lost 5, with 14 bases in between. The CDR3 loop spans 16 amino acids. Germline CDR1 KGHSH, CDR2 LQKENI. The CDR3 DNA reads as TGTGCCAGCTCACCACCGGGGCCCGAGGTGCGAAACACCATATATTTT. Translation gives CASSPPGPEVRNTIYF.

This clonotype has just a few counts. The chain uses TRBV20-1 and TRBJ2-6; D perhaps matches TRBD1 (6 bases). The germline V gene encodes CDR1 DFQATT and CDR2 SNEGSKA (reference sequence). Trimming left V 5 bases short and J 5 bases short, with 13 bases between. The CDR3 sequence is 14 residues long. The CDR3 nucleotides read TGCAGTGCTTCCGACAGGATGAGGGCCAACGTCCTGACTTTC. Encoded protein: CSASDRMRANVLTF.

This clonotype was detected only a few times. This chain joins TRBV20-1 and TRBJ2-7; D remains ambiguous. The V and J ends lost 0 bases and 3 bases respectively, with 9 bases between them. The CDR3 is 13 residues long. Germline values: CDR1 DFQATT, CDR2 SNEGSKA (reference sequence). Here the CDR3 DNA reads TGCAGTGCTAGAGATTTACTAATCTACGAGCAGTACTTC. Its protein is CSARDLLIYEQYF.

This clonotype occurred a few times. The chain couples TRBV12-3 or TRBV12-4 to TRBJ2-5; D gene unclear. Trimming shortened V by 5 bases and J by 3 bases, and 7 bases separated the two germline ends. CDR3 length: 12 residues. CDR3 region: CASSRIKETQYF. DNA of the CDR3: TGTGCCAGCAGTAGAATTAAAGAGACCCAGTACTTC.

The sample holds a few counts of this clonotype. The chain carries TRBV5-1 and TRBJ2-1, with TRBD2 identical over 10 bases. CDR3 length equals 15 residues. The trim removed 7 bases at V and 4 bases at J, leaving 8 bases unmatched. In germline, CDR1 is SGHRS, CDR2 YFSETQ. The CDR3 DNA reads TGCGCCAGCGGGGCCCTAGCGGGAGCGTACAATGAGCAGTTCTTC. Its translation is CASGALAGAYNEQFF.

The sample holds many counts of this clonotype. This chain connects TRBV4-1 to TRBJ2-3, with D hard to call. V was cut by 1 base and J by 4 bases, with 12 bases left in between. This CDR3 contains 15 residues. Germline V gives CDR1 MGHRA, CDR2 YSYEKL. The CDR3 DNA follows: TGCGCCAGCAGCCAAGTCGCGTTAGGCGCAGATACGCAGTATTTT. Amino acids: CASSQVALGADTQYF.

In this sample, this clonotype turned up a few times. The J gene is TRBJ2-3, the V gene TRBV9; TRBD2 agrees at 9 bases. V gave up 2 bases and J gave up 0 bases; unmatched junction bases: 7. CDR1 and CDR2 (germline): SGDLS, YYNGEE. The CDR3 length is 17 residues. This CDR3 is CASSVPSSGSSTDTQYF. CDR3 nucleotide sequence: TGTGCCAGCAGCGTCCCTAGTAGCGGGAGTAGCACAGATACGCAGTATTTT.

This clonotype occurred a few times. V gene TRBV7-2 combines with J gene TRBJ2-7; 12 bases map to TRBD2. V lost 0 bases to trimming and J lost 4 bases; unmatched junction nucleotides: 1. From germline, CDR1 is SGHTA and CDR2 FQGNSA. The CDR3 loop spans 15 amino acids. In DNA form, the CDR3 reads TGTGCCAGCAGCTTAGCGGGACTAGCGGGTTACGAGCAGTACTTC. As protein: CASSLAGLAGYEQYF.

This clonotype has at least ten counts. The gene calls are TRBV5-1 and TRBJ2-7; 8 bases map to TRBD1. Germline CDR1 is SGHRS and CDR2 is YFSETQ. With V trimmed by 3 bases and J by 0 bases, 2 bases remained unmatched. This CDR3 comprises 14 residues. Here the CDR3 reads CASSSGQASYEQYF. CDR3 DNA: TGCGCCAGCAGCTCGGGACAGGCCTCCTACGAGCAGTACTTC.

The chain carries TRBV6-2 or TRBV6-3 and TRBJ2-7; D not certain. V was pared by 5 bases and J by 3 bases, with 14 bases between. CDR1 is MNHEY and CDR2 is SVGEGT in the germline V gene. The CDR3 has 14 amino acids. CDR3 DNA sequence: TGTGCCAGCAGTCGAGCTGGATTTAGCTACGAGCAGTACTTC. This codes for CASSRAGFSYEQYF.

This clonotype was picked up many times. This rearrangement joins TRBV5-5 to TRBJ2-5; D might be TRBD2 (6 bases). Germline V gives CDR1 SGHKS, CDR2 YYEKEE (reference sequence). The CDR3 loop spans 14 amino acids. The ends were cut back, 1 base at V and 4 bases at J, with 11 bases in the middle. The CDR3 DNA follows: TGTGCCAGCAGCTTGTACCACGGGGGAGAGACCCAGTACTTC. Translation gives CASSLYHGGETQYF.

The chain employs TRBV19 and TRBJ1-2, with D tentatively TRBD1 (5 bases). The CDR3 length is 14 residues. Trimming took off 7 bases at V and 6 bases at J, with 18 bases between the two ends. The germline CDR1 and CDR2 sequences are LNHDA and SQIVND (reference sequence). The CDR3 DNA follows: TGTGCCAGTATTCCCCGGGGCAGGGTTGATGGCTACACCTTC. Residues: CASIPRGRVDGYTF.